This T cell receptor beta chain was identified during a study of long-term antiretroviral therapy in people with HIV. Findings and limits, study-wide: HIV repertoires spanned tighter CDR3 length ranges than controls did. Drawn between about 2004 and 2018, the blood was possibly obtained under older ART regimens.

A remark on this clone: The antigen remains unidentified.

Samples held 1-10 million cryopreserved PBMC before DNA extraction. The length of the CDR3 is 14 residues. Germline CDR1 is MNHEY and CDR2 is SMNVEV (reference sequence). The V and J ends lost 7 bases and 0 bases respectively, with 12 bases between them. Survey level was the resolution at which the v3.0 immunoSEQ assay ran. Each sample aimed for about 35,000-50,000 sequenced T-cell genomes. Clones were read by immunoSEQ multiplex PCR, and TCRdb kept only the in-frame ones, dropping some. The sample contains some 30,000 clones, roughly 89% of which appear only once. The sequence was collected from a woman between 18 and 29 years old with HIV. The V gene is TRBV27, the J gene TRBJ1-1, with D perhaps matching TRBD1 (5 bases). The source material was unsorted PBMCs, sampled 1.8 years after starting antiretroviral therapy. The CDR3 DNA reads TGTGCCAGCACAGGGACTGTGATGAACACTGAAGCTTTCTTT. Translated: CASTGTVMNTEAFF.